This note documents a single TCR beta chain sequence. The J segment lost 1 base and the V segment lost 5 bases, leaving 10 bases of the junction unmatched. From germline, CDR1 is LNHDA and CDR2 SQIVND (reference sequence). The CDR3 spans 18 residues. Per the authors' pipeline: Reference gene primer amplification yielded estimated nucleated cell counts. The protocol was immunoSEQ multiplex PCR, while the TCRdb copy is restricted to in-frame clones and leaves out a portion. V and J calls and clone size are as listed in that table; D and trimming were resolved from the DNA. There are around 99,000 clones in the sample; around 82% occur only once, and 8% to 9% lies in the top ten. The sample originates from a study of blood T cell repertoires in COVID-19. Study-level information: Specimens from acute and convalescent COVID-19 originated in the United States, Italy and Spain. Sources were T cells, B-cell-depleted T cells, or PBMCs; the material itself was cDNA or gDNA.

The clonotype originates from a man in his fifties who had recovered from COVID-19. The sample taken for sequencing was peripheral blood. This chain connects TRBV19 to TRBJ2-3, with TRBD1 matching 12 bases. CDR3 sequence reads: CASSLPGQGAFGTDTQYF. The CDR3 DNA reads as TGTGCCAGTAGTCTACCGGGACAGGGGGCATTTGGCACAGATACGCAGTATTTT.